The rows below give T cell receptor beta chains drawn from one sample of a study of blood T cell repertoires in COVID-19. Libraries were prepared by immunoSEQ multiplex PCR; TCRdb keeps only in-frame clonotypes and omits some of them. The sample shows 200,000 to 300,000 clones, 65% to 90% of them seen only once. The specimen was peripheral blood. These receptors originate from a man between 50 and 59 years old with COVID-19, enrolled during active disease. The CDR3 runs from the conserved cysteine through the conserved F or W. The D gene is left open where the match is weak. A row's size may be missing; if present it is once, few, many or a size class.

V gene	J gene	clone size	D gene	CDR3 DNA	CDR3 protein
TRBV19	TRBJ2-7	NA	TRBD1	TGTGCCAGTAGTATAAGGGACAGCTACGAGCAGTACTTC	CASSIRDSYEQYF
TRBV15	TRBJ2-2	NA	TRBD1	TGTGCCACCAGCAGAGCACAGGGGGCCACCGGGGAGCTGTTTTTT	CATSRAQGATGELFF
TRBV14	TRBJ1-2	NA	NA	TGTGCCAGCAGCCAAGGGAGCAGCGTGGTATACTATGGCTACACCTTC	CASSQGSSVVYYGYTF
TRBV6-2/TRBV6-3	TRBJ1-5	NA	NA	TGTGCCAGCAGTTTTCGACACCTGGTTAGCAATCAGCCCCAGCATTTT	CASSFRHLVSNQPQHF
TRBV6-2/TRBV6-3	TRBJ1-2	NA	NA	TGTGCCAGCAGTTACTCCTCGACAGTAGTCGGCTACACCTTC	CASSYSSTVVGYTF
TRBV6-6	TRBJ2-1	NA	NA	TGTGCCAGCAGTTATCGGGGTGGCGAGCAGTTCTTC	CASSYRGGEQFF
TRBV14	TRBJ1-5	NA	NA	TGTGCCAGCAGCCACGGTCACAATCAGCCCCAGCATTTT	CASSHGHNQPQHF
TRBV3-1/TRBV3-2	TRBJ1-1	NA	NA	TGTGCCAGCAGCCAAGTTCTACTGAGAATGAACACTGAAGCTTTCTTT	CASSQVLLRMNTEAFF
TRBV5-4	TRBJ2-3	NA	TRBD2	TGTGCCAGCAGTCGAGGGACTAGCGGGAGCCCCACAGATACGCAGTATTTT	CASSRGTSGSPTDTQYF
TRBV4-1	TRBJ2-5	few	NA	TGCGCCAGCAGCCAAGCTGGCCTGCAAGAGACCCAGTACTTC	CASSQAGLQETQYF
TRBV24-1	TRBJ2-7	once	NA	TGTGCCACCAGTGATTCCACCTACGAGCAGTACTTC	CATSDSTYEQYF
TRBV5-4	TRBJ1-2	NA	NA	TGTGCCAGCAGCTTGGGTATGCCGGAGTATGGCTACACCTTC	CASSLGMPEYGYTF
TRBV30	TRBJ1-6	NA	TRBD1	TGTGCCTGGAGTCGACAGGGTTCACCCCTCCACTTT	CAWSRQGSPLHF
TRBV4-3	TRBJ2-7	once	TRBD1	TGCGCCAGCAGCCAAGTCGGACAGGGGAGCTACGAGCAGTACTTC	CASSQVGQGSYEQYF
TRBV5-5	TRBJ2-7	NA	TRBD1	TGTGCCAGCAGCTTGGGGGGACAGGGGCACTACGAGCAGTACTTC	CASSLGGQGHYEQYF
TRBV3-1/TRBV3-2	TRBJ1-2	NA	NA	TGTGCCAGCAGCCAACTGGGAGATGGCTACACCTTC	CASSQLGDGYTF
TRBV7-8	TRBJ2-3	NA	TRBD2	TGTGCCAGCAGCCCCCGGGCTAGCGGGTTCACAGATACGCAGTATTTT	CASSPRASGFTDTQYF
TRBV3-1/TRBV3-2	TRBJ1-1	NA	NA	TGTGCCAGCAGCCAAGTTAGGGGTTTGACTGAAGCTTTCTTT	CASSQVRGLTEAFF